Below, 18 T cell receptor beta chains from the same sample are listed, as sequenced in a study of post-analysis software for immune sequencing data. The study, taken as a whole, reports: TRBV5-6, TRBV5-1 and TRBV20-1 were among five TRBV segments more frequent in patients than controls.

No antigen has been identified for these receptors. TCR beta libraries were prepared from cDNA with unique molecular identifiers. TCRdb processed the PCR reads anew with MiXCR; each CDR3 protein has one entry. The repertoire includes hundreds of thousands of distinct CDR3 sequences, around 47% of them detected once, and more than 1.5% sits in the top ten. Material for sequencing was blood. All receptors come from a girl aged 10 to 17 with multiple sclerosis.

The J gene is TRBJ2-7, the V gene TRBV7-8; either TRBD1 or TRBD2 may fit D (5 bases each). Per germline, CDR1 SGHVS and CDR2 FQNEAQ. The CDR3 runs to 14 residues. Between the trimmed V and J ends, which lost 5 bases and 6 bases, there was a span of 17 bases. The CDR3 reads CASSTLAQGPEQYF. In nucleotides, the CDR3 is TGTGCCAGCAGCACTCTAGCTCAGGGCCCCGAGCAGTACTTC. Based on the CDR3 plus reference TRBV7-8 and TRBJ2-7, the full variable domain is GAGVSQSPRYKVAKRGQDVALRCDPISGHVSLFWYQQALGQGPEFLTYFQNEAQLDKSGLPSDRFFAERPEGSVSTLKIQRTQQEDSAVYLCASSTLAQGPEQYFGPGTRLTVT.

In its sample, this clonotype was seen a few times. The chain links TRBV29-1 to TRBJ2-1, with D possibly being TRBD1 or TRBD2 (5 bases each). V lost 6 bases to trimming and J lost 7 bases, with 16 bases between them. The germline CDR1 and CDR2 sequences are SQVTM and ANQGSEA. This CDR3 comprises 13 residues. The CDR3 DNA reads as TGCAGCGTATTACCGGGGCCAGGGAATGAGCAGTTCTTC. Translation gives CSVLPGPGNEQFF.

This clonotype was seen repeatedly, ten times or more. The V and J genes are TRBV13 and TRBJ2-1; 9 nucleotides match TRBD2. This CDR3 comprises 17 residues. Germline loops: CDR1 PRHDT, CDR2 FYEKMQ (reference sequence). After removal of 0 bases from V and 1 base from J, the junction contained 4 bases not matched to a gene. The CDR3 loop reads CASSLGWREGSYNEQFF. The CDR3 nucleotides are TGTGCCAGCAGCTTAGGATGGCGGGAGGGTTCCTACAATGAGCAGTTCTTC.

The chain combines TRBV20-1 with TRBJ2-1, with D possibly matching TRBD2 (7 bases). Between the trimmed V and J ends, which lost 5 bases and 0 bases, there was a span of 14 bases. The germline CDR1 and CDR2 sequences are DFQATT and SNEGSKA (reference sequence). This CDR3 is 15 amino acids long. This CDR3 is CSALRGGHSYNEQFF. CDR3 sequence (DNA): TGCAGTGCTCTCCGCGGGGGCCACTCCTACAATGAGCAGTTCTTC.

CDR3: CASRREQDTGELFF. The CDR3 DNA follows: TGTGCCAGCAGGCGTGAACAGGACACCGGGGAGCTGTTTTTT. V usage is TRBV6-1 and J usage is TRBJ2-2, with D possibly TRBD1 on 5 matching bases. Germline V lookup: CDR1 MNHNS, CDR2 SASEGT. The CDR3 is made up of 14 amino acids. V shed 6 bases and J shed 3 bases, with 11 bases lying between them.

This clonotype was seen a few times. The chain combines TRBV4-1 with TRBJ2-7; D is ambiguous. The CDR3 is 15 residues long. CDR1 is MGHRA and CDR2 is YSYEKL in the germline V gene. Trimming cost V 0 bases and J 1 base, with 10 bases left between them. Here the CDR3 reads CASSQDRAISYEQYF. In DNA, the CDR3 is TGCGCCAGCAGCCAAGATCGGGCAATTTCCTACGAGCAGTACTTC.

The V and J genes are TRBV20-1 and TRBJ2-7; 12 positions agree with TRBD2. CDR3 length: 14 amino acids. Trimming took 0 bases from V and 5 from J; bases not matched to a gene: 2. CDR1 is DFQATT and CDR2 is SNEGSKA in the germline V gene (reference sequence). This CDR3 is CSARETSGSHEQYF. Here the CDR3 DNA reads TGCAGTGCTAGAGAGACTAGCGGGAGCCACGAGCAGTACTTC.

This clonotype occurred once. V usage is TRBV5-5 and J usage is TRBJ2-5; D is ambiguous. CDR3 length: 14 residues. CDR1 and CDR2 from the germline V gene are SGHKS and YYEKEE (reference sequence). Trimming cost V 0 bases and J 7 bases, with 13 bases left between them. The chain's CDR3 is CASSLEGPSGTQYF. In DNA, the CDR3 is TGTGCCAGCAGCTTGGAAGGCCCCTCAGGGACCCAGTACTTC.

The V gene is TRBV20-1, the J gene TRBJ2-3, with 11 bases that match TRBD2. The CDR3 has 12 amino acids. After removal of 5 bases from V and 5 bases from J, the junction contained 0 bases not matched to a gene. The germline V gene has CDR1 DFQATT and CDR2 SNEGSKA (reference sequence). The CDR3 DNA reads as TGCAGTGCTCTAGCGGGGGGAGATACGCAGTATTTT. This translates into CSALAGGDTQYF.

The chain combines TRBV12-3 or TRBV12-4 with TRBJ2-1, with D possibly matching TRBD2 (5 bases). With 1 base removed from V and 4 bases from J, the gap between germline ends came to 8 bases. The CDR3 has 14 residues. The CDR3 loop reads CASSLGGRYNEQFF. DNA for the CDR3: TGTGCCAGCAGTTTAGGAGGGAGATACAATGAGCAGTTCTTC.

This clonotype was seen more than once but under ten times. The genes are TRBV10-3 and TRBJ1-1; D remains ambiguous. Looked up from germline, CDR1 is ENHRY and CDR2 is SYGVKD. The CDR3 has 15 residues. Trimming stripped 3 bases from V and 0 bases from J, with 11 bases between. CDR3 loop: CAISELVSLNTEAFF. The CDR3, as DNA: TGTGCCATCAGTGAACTGGTTTCCCTGAACACTGAAGCTTTCTTT.

The rearrangement uses TRBV20-1 and TRBJ2-7; 7 nucleotides match TRBD2. Trimming removed 6 bases from V and 0 bases from J; junction bases left unmatched: 8. Germline CDR1 and CDR2: DFQATT and SNEGSKA (reference sequence). The length of the CDR3 is 14 residues. The CDR3 reads CSAIRGDLSYEQYF. Written as DNA, the CDR3 is TGCAGTGCGATCCGGGGGGACCTCTCCTACGAGCAGTACTTC.

There are a few counts of this clonotype. The chain carries TRBV6-5 and TRBJ1-2; D gene unclear. This CDR3 contains 13 residues. The V gene's germline CDR1 is MNHEY and CDR2 SVGAGI. The V end was cut by 4 bases, the J end by 4 bases, with 10 bases between. This chain's CDR3 is CASSSPSAYGYTF. CDR3 bases: TGTGCCAGCAGTTCCCCATCCGCCTATGGCTACACCTTC.

The chain carries TRBV12-3 or TRBV12-4 and TRBJ2-5; a possible D gene is TRBD2 (7 bases). V dropped 5 bases and J dropped 1 base, with 20 bases sitting between them. The CDR3 totals 17 residues. CDR3 loop: CASSIPSGRGTQETQYF. CDR3 bases: TGTGCCAGCAGTATCCCCTCGGGGAGGGGGACCCAAGAGACCCAGTACTTC.

The rearrangement links TRBV7-9 to TRBJ2-7; D call uncertain. V was cut by 5 bases and J by 5 bases, with 7 bases left in between. CDR3 length equals 11 residues. CDR1 and CDR2 (germline): SEHNR, FQNEAQ (reference sequence). CDR3 nucleotide sequence: TGTGCCAGCAGCGTTTTCGACGAGCAGTACTTC. This translates into CASSVFDEQYF.

CDR3 in DNA: TGTGCCAGCAGCTTAGCAGATGCCAGGGGGGCAAACTATGGCTACACCTTC. Protein sequence: CASSLADARGANYGYTF. V and J are TRBV7-9 and TRBJ1-2; 7 bases are shared with TRBD1. The germline gives CDR1 SEHNR, CDR2 FQNEAQ (reference sequence). This CDR3 has 17 residues. Trimming cost V 0 bases and J 2 bases; bases outside gene matches: 9.

With respect to this clonotype: A much larger clone lies one base from this, so it may be a read error. V usage is TRBV7-6 and J usage is TRBJ1-2; tentatively, D is TRBD1 (5 bases). CDR1 is SGHVS, CDR2 FNYEAQ, per germline. CDR3 length equals 14 residues. CDR3 amino acids: CASGLDEGNYGYTF. CDR3 sequence (DNA): TGTGCCAGCGGCTTAGATGAGGGGAACTATGGCTACACCTTC.

The J gene is TRBJ1-4, the V gene TRBV5-5, with 7 bases identical to TRBD1. The length of the CDR3 is 17 residues. J was trimmed by 4 bases and V by 4 bases; bases with no gene match: 13. Per germline, CDR1 SGHKS and CDR2 YYEKEE (reference sequence). The CDR3 protein is CASSRVPRGQFNEKLFF. CDR3 sequence (DNA): TGTGCCAGCAGCCGCGTTCCGCGGGGACAGTTTAATGAAAAACTGTTTTTT.